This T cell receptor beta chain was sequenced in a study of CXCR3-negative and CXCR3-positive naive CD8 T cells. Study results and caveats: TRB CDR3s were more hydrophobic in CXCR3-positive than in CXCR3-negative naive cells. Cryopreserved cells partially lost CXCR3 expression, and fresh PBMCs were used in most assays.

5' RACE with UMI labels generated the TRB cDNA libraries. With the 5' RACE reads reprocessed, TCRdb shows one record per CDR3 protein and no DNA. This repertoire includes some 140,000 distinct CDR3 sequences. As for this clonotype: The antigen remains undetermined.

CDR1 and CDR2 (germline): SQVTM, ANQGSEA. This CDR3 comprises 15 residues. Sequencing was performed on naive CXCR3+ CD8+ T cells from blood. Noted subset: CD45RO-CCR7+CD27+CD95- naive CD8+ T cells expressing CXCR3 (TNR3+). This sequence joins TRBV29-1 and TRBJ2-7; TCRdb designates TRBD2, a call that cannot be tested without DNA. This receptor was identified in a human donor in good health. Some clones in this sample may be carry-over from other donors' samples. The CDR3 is CSVGRPGRESYEQYF.